Each of the 13 T cell receptor beta chains below was sequenced from the same sample in a study of cytomegalovirus exposure and HLA in healthy donors. It was with 60 Vbeta and 13 Jbeta primers that the PCR ran. The data were produced by immunoSEQ multiplex PCR, yet TCRdb's version contains in-frame clones alone and is incomplete. The repertoire consists of some 200,000 clones, with around 80% occurring once and the leading ten covering around 1.7%. Sequences were obtained from PBMCs. The receptors stem from a woman between 18 and 29 years old in good health and CMV-seronegative.

The chain is built from TRBV27 and TRBJ2-5, with 11 bases matching TRBD2. Germline V gene lookup returns CDR1 MNHEY and CDR2 SMNVEV (reference sequence). CDR3 size: 21 residues. Germline trimming cut 2 bases from V and 1 base from J; bases unmatched to any gene: 18. CDR3 loop: CASSLRLSAETSGSAQETQYF. DNA for the CDR3: TGTGCCAGCAGTTTAAGGTTATCGGCAGAAACTAGCGGGAGTGCCCAAGAGACCCAGTACTTC.

This chain uses TRBV2 with TRBJ2-7; the D gene is possibly TRBD1 (6 bases). Looked up from germline, CDR1 is SNHLY and CDR2 is FYNNEI. This CDR3 is 13 amino acids long. V lost 6 bases and J lost 0, with 9 bases in between. DNA for the CDR3: TGTGCCAGCAGGGTGGACAGCTCCTACGAGCAGTACTTC. Encoded protein: CASRVDSSYEQYF.

This clone was detected a few times. The rearrangement links TRBV11-3 to TRBJ2-5; D perhaps matches TRBD1 (5 bases). The CDR3 covers 16 residues. Per the germline V gene, CDR1 is SGHNT and CDR2 is YENEEA. V shed 1 base and J shed 5 bases, with 17 bases lying between them. This CDR3 is CASSLVEGVDGETQYF. The CDR3 DNA follows: TGTGCCAGCAGCTTAGTTGAAGGGGTCGACGGGGAGACCCAGTACTTC. The variable domain in full, completed from reference TRBV11-3 and TRBJ2-5, reads EAGVVQSPRYKIIEKKQPVAFWCNPISGHNTLYWYLQNLGQGPELLIRYENEEAVDDSQLPKDRFSAERLKGVDSTLKIQPAELGDSAVYLCASSLVEGVDGETQYFGPGTRLLVL.

This chain uses TRBV4-3 with TRBJ2-1, with 7 bases fitting TRBD2. The V gene's germline CDR1 is LGHNA and CDR2 YSLEER. The CDR3 consists of 16 residues. With 1 base clipped from V and 5 bases from J, the junction kept 8 bases outside the gene matches. DNA of the CDR3: TGCGCCAGCAGCCAAGGGGGGGGTCGGGTCAACAATGAGCAGTTCTTC. Residues: CASSQGGGRVNNEQFF.

This clone was counted a single time. The chain employs TRBV29-1 and TRBJ2-1; 7 bases agree with TRBD1. This CDR3 region has 14 residues. Germline CDR1 and CDR2: SQVTM and ANQGSEA. The V gene end was trimmed by 4 bases and the J gene end by 8 bases; junction bases not matched to a gene: 11. The CDR3 DNA reads as TGCAGCGTTGGGGCCGGGACAGTGGTTTATGAGCAGTTCTTC. Its protein product is CSVGAGTVVYEQFF.

The chain combines TRBV7-2 with TRBJ2-4, with 12 bases identical to TRBD1. CDR3 length: 16 amino acids. V lost 5 bases, J lost 7 bases, and 9 bases stayed unmatched. The germline V gene encodes CDR1 SGHTA and CDR2 FQGNSA. The CDR3: CASSQSTGQGANIQYF. The DNA for the CDR3 is TGTGCCAGCAGCCAATCAACGGGACAGGGGGCGAACATTCAGTACTTC.

The chain is built from TRBV10-3 and TRBJ2-1; a possible D gene is TRBD2 (6 bases). V shed 0 bases and J shed 5 bases, with 11 bases lying between them. The germline gives CDR1 ENHRY, CDR2 SYGVKD. The CDR3 is 15 amino acids. The CDR3 is CAISESGTGDNEQFF. In DNA form, the CDR3 reads TGTGCCATCAGTGAGTCGGGGACTGGAGACAATGAGCAGTTCTTC.

The CDR3 nucleotides are TGTGCCAGTCGACTAGCGGGAGTATCAAATGAGCAGTTCTTC. Protein sequence: CASRLAGVSNEQFF. This chain uses TRBV2 with TRBJ2-1, with 12 bases matching TRBD2. The CDR3 covers 14 residues. The junction had 7 bases not matched to a gene; V was cut back by 9 bases and J by 7 bases. Germline CDR1 SNHLY, CDR2 FYNNEI.

The V call is TRBV5-4, the J call TRBJ1-2, with D hard to call. Germline assignment: CDR1 SGHNT and CDR2 YYREEE (reference sequence). Trimming left V 0 bases short and J 0 bases short, with 12 bases between. There are 16 residues in the CDR3. Here the CDR3 reads CASSLDRSTANYGYTF. The CDR3 DNA reads TGTGCCAGCAGCTTGGACAGATCCACTGCTAACTATGGCTACACCTTC.

The V gene is TRBV10-2, the J gene TRBJ1-3; tentatively, D is TRBD1 (6 bases). The V end lost 4 bases, the J end lost 0 bases, and 7 bases lay between the germline ends. The CDR3 totals 14 residues. Looked up from germline, CDR1 is WSHSY and CDR2 is SAAADI. CDR3 in DNA: TGCGCCAGCAGTGGCAGGGGCTCTGGAAACACCATATATTTT. Protein: CASSGRGSGNTIYF.

The chain carries TRBV4-1 and TRBJ2-3, with a tentative D call TRBD1 (6 bases). The CDR3 contains 16 residues. Trimming removed 0 bases at V and 2 bases at J, with 12 bases between. Germline assignment: CDR1 MGHRA and CDR2 YSYEKL. In nucleotides, the CDR3 is TGCGCCAGCAGCCAAGAGGCCGGACAGATCACAGATACGCAGTATTTT. Protein: CASSQEAGQITDTQYF.

The rearrangement uses TRBV18 and TRBJ1-1; 8 bases map to TRBD1. J gave up 4 bases and V 2 bases, and 9 bases lay outside the gene matches. Germline CDR1 and CDR2: KGHSH and LQKENI. CDR3 length: 16 residues. CDR3 in DNA: TGTGCCAGCTCACCAATTACAGGGGGGTCGGGCACTGAAGCTTTCTTT. It yields the protein CASSPITGGSGTEAFF. Variable domain in full (rest from reference TRBV18 and TRBJ1-1): NAGVMQNPRHLVRRRGQEARLRCSPMKGHSHVYWYRQLPEEGLKFMVYLQKENIIDESGMPKERFSAEFPKEGPSILRIQQVVRGDSAAYFCASSPITGGSGTEAFFGQGTRLTVV.

The genes are TRBV5-8 and TRBJ2-1; D not resolved. CDR1 is SGHTS, CDR2 YDEGEE, per germline. The CDR3 loop spans 11 amino acids. V lost 0 bases, J lost 15 bases, and 10 bases lay in between. DNA for the CDR3: TGTGCCAGCAGCTTGGTTTGGCAGCGGTTCTTC. The encoded protein is CASSLVWQRFF. The full variable domain, in which reference TRBV5-8 and TRBJ2-1 provide the parts outside the CDR3, is EAGVTQSPTHLIKTRGQQATLRCSPISGHTSVYWYQQALGLGLQFLLWYDEGEERNRGNFPPRFSGRQFPNYSSELNVNALELEDSALYLCASSLVWQRFFGPGTRLTVL.